Reported below is one T cell receptor (beta chain). Its target is not known. The sample originates from a study of cytomegalovirus exposure and HLA in healthy donors. The study, taken as a whole, reports: In most subjects, TCR beta sequences reportedly gave accurate predictions of HLA-A and HLA-B alleles. In a later analysis, a genetic analysis reported fewer productive-TCR N-insertions in an Asian-associated ancestry cluster than the cohort average. Productive rates of about 90% or about 30% were seen for most TCR beta V segments in an earlier analysis. CMV antigen specificity of three CMV-associated chains was confirmed in vitro.

J gave up 3 bases and V 5 bases, and 8 bases lay outside the gene matches. The CDR3 length is 16 residues. CDR1 and CDR2 (germline): MGHRA, YSYEKL. 13 Jbeta primers and 60 Vbeta primers were used for the PCR. Method: immunoSEQ multiplex PCR; TCRdb's copy keeps in-frame clones and lacks some. Here the sample spans fewer than 85,000 clones, around 66% being singletons. This chain joins TRBV4-1 and TRBJ2-1; 9 bases match TRBD2. The receptor's source is a man aged 55 to 70 in good health and CMV-seropositive. Sequencing used PBMCs. The chain's CDR3 is CASSGRLAAFYNEQFF. CDR3 bases: TGCGCCAGCAGCGGACGACTAGCGGCTTTCTACAATGAGCAGTTCTTC.